These 15 T cell receptor beta chains were all obtained from the same sample, sequenced in a study of cytotoxic CD8 clonotypes in ibrutinib-treated CLL. Sequencing was performed with immunoSEQ multiplex PCR; in TCRdb, only in-frame clones are kept and a portion is missing. The profile shows approximately 97,000 clones, 77% of them singletons. The sample consisted of PBMCs, taken after 24 months of ibrutinib treatment. The receptors were sampled from a human donor with chronic lymphocytic leukemia.

This rearrangement joins TRBV27 to TRBJ2-7; D is unclear. Trimming removed 5 bases at V and 2 bases at J, with 7 bases between. Germline V gene data show CDR1 as MNHEY and CDR2 as SMNVEV (reference sequence). This CDR3 is built from 12 residues. In nucleotides, the CDR3 is TGTGCCAGCAGTCCAGGTGCCTACGAGCAGTACTTC. Protein product: CASSPGAYEQYF.

The genes are TRBV19 and TRBJ2-7; the match to TRBD1 covers 8 bases. CDR1 is LNHDA, CDR2 SQIVND, per germline (reference sequence). Trimming at V came to 6 bases and at J to 5 bases, leaving 9 bases not matched to a gene. CDR3 length: 14 amino acids. The CDR3 spells CASSILLTGDEQYF. The CDR3 nucleotides are TGTGCCAGTAGCATCCTCCTGACAGGGGACGAGCAGTACTTC.

The sample holds a few counts of this clone. The chain employs TRBV28 and TRBJ2-1; 8 bases map to TRBD2. The CDR3 loop spans 15 amino acids. Germline-derived CDR1 and CDR2 are MDHEN and SYDVKM. V gave up 8 bases and J gave up 5 bases; unmatched junction bases: 11. In DNA form, the CDR3 reads TGTGCCAGCCGACCTCTAGCGGGTATGGACAATGAGCAGTTCTTC. Translation: CASRPLAGMDNEQFF.

In this sample, this clone turned up a few times. The chain uses TRBV27 and TRBJ1-1, with D tentatively TRBD1 (5 bases). Per germline, CDR1 MNHEY and CDR2 SMNVEV (reference sequence). V was shortened by 5 bases and J by 4 bases, with 11 bases between the two germline ends. The CDR3 sequence is 13 residues long. The CDR3 here is CASSGLGGTEAFF. The CDR3 DNA is TGTGCCAGCAGTGGACTCGGGGGCACTGAAGCTTTCTTT.

This rearrangement joins TRBV6-5 to TRBJ1-1; a weak D match, TRBD1 (5 bases). V was clipped by 6 bases and J by 2 bases, with 10 bases between them. From germline, CDR1 is MNHEY and CDR2 SVGAGI. This CDR3 spans 13 amino acids. The CDR3 DNA sequence: TGTGCCAGCAGGTTCAGGGATAACACTGAAGCTTTCTTT. It yields the protein CASRFRDNTEAFF.

This clone showed up just a few times. The V call is TRBV7-9, the J call TRBJ2-1; the match to TRBD2 covers 8 bases. V lost 0 bases to trimming and J lost 9 bases; unmatched junction nucleotides: 7. The CDR3 length is 15 residues. CDR1 and CDR2 from the germline V gene are SEHNR and FQNEAQ (reference sequence). DNA of the CDR3: TGTGCCAGCAGCTTAGCGCTCAGCGGGAGAGTTGAGCAGTTCTTC. The encoded protein is CASSLALSGRVEQFF.

J is TRBJ2-2 and V is TRBV11-3; D not certain. This CDR3 has 15 residues. The germline V gene encodes CDR1 SGHNT and CDR2 YENEEA. V gave up 2 bases and J gave up 2 bases, with 9 bases separating them. CDR3 sequence reads: CASSLSTTNTGELFF. The CDR3 nucleotides are TGTGCCAGCAGCTTAAGCACAACCAACACCGGGGAGCTGTTTTTT.

This chain connects TRBV6-1 to TRBJ2-2, with D perhaps matching TRBD2 (6 bases). V dropped 7 bases and J dropped 4 bases, with 13 bases sitting between them. Germline CDR1 MNHNS, CDR2 SASEGT. CDR3 length: 14 residues. The CDR3 spells CASNRRGSTGELFF. In DNA, the CDR3 is TGTGCCAGCAACCGCCGGGGGTCCACCGGGGAGCTGTTTTTT.

This clone appeared a single time. V usage is TRBV7-2 and J usage is TRBJ2-7, with 12 bases that match TRBD1. Looked up from germline, CDR1 is SGHTA and CDR2 is FQGNSA. The CDR3 runs to 15 residues. The V segment lost 6 bases and the J segment 5 bases; nucleotides outside the gene matches: 8. The CDR3 loop is CASRSGQGALHEQYF. CDR3 nucleotide sequence: TGTGCCAGCAGGTCGGGACAGGGGGCGCTCCACGAGCAGTACTTC. Variable domain in full (rest from reference TRBV7-2 and TRBJ2-7): GAGVSQSPSNKVTEKGKDVELRCDPISGHTALYWYRQSLGQGLEFLIYFQGNSAPDKSGLPSDRFSAERTGGSVSTLTIQRTQQEDSAVYLCASRSGQGALHEQYFGPGTRLTVT.

This clone was observed once. The chain has TRBV4-1 and TRBJ1-2; a weak D match, TRBD1 (5 bases). V lost 4 bases and J lost 8, with 35 bases in between. Germline lookup yields CDR1 MGHRA and CDR2 YSYEKL. This CDR3 is 20 amino acids long. CDR3 residues: CASSPPRDRIDLPSRGGYTF. For the CDR3, the DNA is TGCGCCAGCAGCCCCCCCCGGGATAGAATCGATCTTCCCTCCCGGGGGGGCTACACCTTC.

V and J are TRBV19 and TRBJ1-5, with D unresolved. Trimming stripped 0 bases from V and 3 bases from J, with 9 bases between. This CDR3 spans 15 amino acids. Germline CDR1 reads LNHDA; CDR2 reads SQIVND (reference sequence). The CDR3 loop reads CASSIDRDINQPQHF. The CDR3 coding sequence is TGTGCCAGTAGTATAGATCGAGACATCAATCAGCCCCAGCATTTT. Based on the CDR3 plus reference TRBV19 and TRBJ1-5, the full variable domain is DGGITQSPKYLFRKEGQNVTLSCEQNLNHDAMYWYRQDPGQGLRLIYYSQIVNDFQKGDIAEGYSVSREKKESFPLTVTSAQKNPTAFYLCASSIDRDINQPQHFGDGTRLSIL.

The chain has TRBV28 and TRBJ2-7; D might be TRBD2 (6 bases). The CDR3 runs 14 residues. The germline gives CDR1 MDHEN, CDR2 SYDVKM. V lost 5 bases to trimming and J lost 3 bases, with 14 bases between them. The chain's CDR3 is CASSPETRIYEQYF. CDR3 bases: TGTGCCAGCAGTCCTGAGACTAGAATCTACGAGCAGTACTTC. The full variable domain, rest sourced from reference TRBV28 and TRBJ2-7, is DVKVTQSSRYLVKRTGEKVFLECVQDMDHENMFWYRQDPGLGLRLIYFSYDVKMKEKGDIPEGYSVSREKKERFSLILESASTNQTSMYLCASSPETRIYEQYFGPGTRLTVT.

This clone was counted at least ten times. The chain has TRBV5-4 and TRBJ2-5; D possibly corresponds to TRBD2 (6 bases). Trimming cost V 2 bases and J 1 base, with 12 bases left between them. The length of the CDR3 is 15 residues. Germline V gene lookup returns CDR1 SGHNT and CDR2 YYREEE (reference sequence). CDR3: CASSFRRGLQETQYF. The CDR3 region has the DNA TGTGCCAGCAGCTTCAGAAGGGGACTCCAAGAGACCCAGTACTTC.

The V call is TRBV5-6, the J call TRBJ1-4; D unresolved. The V end was cut by 0 bases, the J end by 3 bases, with 15 bases between. Germline V gives CDR1 SGHDT, CDR2 YYEEEE. The CDR3 length is 17 residues. CDR3 DNA: TGTGCCAGCAGCTTGGCCATCTCGACCGGGGCTAATGAAAAACTGTTTTTT. Amino acid sequence: CASSLAISTGANEKLFF.

The chain has TRBV18 and TRBJ1-1; weak D call: TRBD1 (6 bases). Looked up from germline, CDR1 is KGHSH and CDR2 is LQKENI. CDR3 length: 14 amino acids. The V and J ends lost 1 base and 5 bases respectively, with 11 bases between them. The DNA of the CDR3 is TGTGCCAGCTCACCACAACAGGGTCGGACTGAAGCTTTCTTT. Its protein product is CASSPQQGRTEAFF.